This T cell receptor beta chain derives from a study of blood T cell repertoires in COVID-19. Only in-frame clones appear in the TCRdb table, and some are missing; sequencing was by immunoSEQ multiplex PCR. The repertoire includes about 130,000 clones, 90% of them detected once, and 4% to 5% sits in the top ten. One Seattle source followed patients from active infection through their disease course. This sequence was found in a man aged 55 to 70 with COVID-19, enrolled during active disease. Sequencing was carried out using peripheral blood.

The CDR3 nucleotides are TGTGCCAGCAGTTTATCGCAGGAAGCAACTAATGAAAAACTGTTTTTT. It translates to CASSLSQEATNEKLFF. The rearrangement links TRBV27 to TRBJ1-4; the D is unclear. The V end was cut by 0 bases, the J end by 0 bases, with 8 bases between. This CDR3 contains 16 residues. Germline V gene sequence: CDR1 MNHEY, CDR2 SMNVEV (reference sequence).